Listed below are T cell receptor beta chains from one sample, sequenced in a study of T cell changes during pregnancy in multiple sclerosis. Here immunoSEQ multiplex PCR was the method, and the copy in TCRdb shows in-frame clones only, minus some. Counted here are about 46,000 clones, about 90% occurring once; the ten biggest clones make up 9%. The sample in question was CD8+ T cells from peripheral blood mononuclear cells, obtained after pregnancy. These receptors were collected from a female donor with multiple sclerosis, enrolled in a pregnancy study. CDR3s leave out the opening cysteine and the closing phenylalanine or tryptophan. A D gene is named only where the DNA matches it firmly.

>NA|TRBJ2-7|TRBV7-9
ASSSYPYEQY
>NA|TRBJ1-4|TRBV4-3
ASSHWSGGATEKLF
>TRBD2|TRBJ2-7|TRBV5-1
ASSFAGGPQEQY
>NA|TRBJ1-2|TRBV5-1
ASSLDDMPSNYGYT
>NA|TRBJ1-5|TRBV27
ASSLSSPYSNQPQH
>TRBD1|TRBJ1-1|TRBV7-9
ASSRRQGNTEAF
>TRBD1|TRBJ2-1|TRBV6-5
ASRVDRDFNEQF
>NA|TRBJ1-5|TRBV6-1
ASSAGDPNQPQH
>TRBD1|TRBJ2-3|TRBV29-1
STMTGSSTDTQY
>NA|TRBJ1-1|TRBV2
ASRRGGLVNTEAF